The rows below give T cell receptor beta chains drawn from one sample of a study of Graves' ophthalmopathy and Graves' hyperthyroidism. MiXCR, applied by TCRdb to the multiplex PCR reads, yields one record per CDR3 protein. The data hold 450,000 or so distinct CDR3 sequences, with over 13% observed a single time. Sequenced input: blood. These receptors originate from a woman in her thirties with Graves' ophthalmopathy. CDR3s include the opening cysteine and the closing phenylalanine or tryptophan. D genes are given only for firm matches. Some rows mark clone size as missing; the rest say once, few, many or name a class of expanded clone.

cdr3_nt: TGTGCCTGGAGTCCCGGTTATAGCAATCAGCCCCAGCATTTT
cdr3_aa: CAWSPGYSNQPQHF
clone_size: few
cdr3_length: 14
j_call: TRBJ1-5
d_call: NA
v_call: TRBV30

cdr3_nt: TGTGCCAGCAGTGGTGACTCAGGTCAGCGGACAGCTTTCTTT
cdr3_aa: CASSGDSGQRTAFF
clone_size: many
cdr3_length: 14
j_call: TRBJ1-1
d_call: NA
v_call: TRBV2

cdr3_nt: TGTGCCAGCAGCCCCACGCTCCAAGAGACCCAGTACTTC
cdr3_aa: CASSPTLQETQYF
clone_size: many
cdr3_length: 13
j_call: TRBJ2-5
d_call: NA
v_call: TRBV12-3/TRBV12-4

cdr3_nt: TGTGCCAGCAGTATAGGGACACGCTACGAGCAGTACTTC
cdr3_aa: CASSIGTRYEQYF
clone_size: many
cdr3_length: 13
j_call: TRBJ2-7
d_call: NA
v_call: TRBV6-1

cdr3_nt: TGTGCCAGCAGCCTAGGCTGGGAGCGCATTCAGTACTTC
cdr3_aa: CASSLGWERIQYF
clone_size: NA
cdr3_length: 13
j_call: TRBJ2-4
d_call: NA
v_call: TRBV12-3/TRBV12-4

cdr3_nt: TGCAGTGCTGAGGGACCAACAACCAACTACGAGCAGTACTTC
cdr3_aa: CSAEGPTTNYEQYF
clone_size: NA
cdr3_length: 14
j_call: TRBJ2-7
d_call: NA
v_call: TRBV20-1

cdr3_nt: TGTGCCATCAGAGCGGGGGAGGAACAGCCCCAGCATTTT
cdr3_aa: CAIRAGEEQPQHF
clone_size: many
cdr3_length: 13
j_call: TRBJ1-5
d_call: NA
v_call: TRBV10-3

cdr3_nt: TGTGCCAGCATCGATTCAGGGGTTGAAGCTTTCTTT
cdr3_aa: CASIDSGVEAFF
clone_size: many
cdr3_length: 12
j_call: TRBJ1-1
d_call: NA
v_call: TRBV28

cdr3_nt: TGCGCCAGCAGCCCGCAGAGGGTTGGGAACGACGAGCAGTACTTC
cdr3_aa: CASSPQRVGNDEQYF
clone_size: NA
cdr3_length: 15
j_call: TRBJ2-7
d_call: NA
v_call: TRBV5-1

cdr3_nt: TGTGCCAGCAGCCAAGTCCAAGGGGGCGGCGAGCAGTACTTC
cdr3_aa: CASSQVQGGGEQYF
clone_size: many
cdr3_length: 14
j_call: TRBJ2-7
d_call: TRBD1
v_call: TRBV3-1

cdr3_nt: TGCGCCAGCGGGTTCCGAGCGGGACAGGGGGATGGCTACACCTTC
cdr3_aa: CASGFRAGQGDGYTF
clone_size: many
cdr3_length: 15
j_call: TRBJ1-2
d_call: TRBD1
v_call: TRBV5-1

cdr3_nt: TGCGCCAGCAGCCCCTGGCGGGCAGCCCCCTACGAGCAGTACTTC
cdr3_aa: CASSPWRAAPYEQYF
clone_size: many
cdr3_length: 15
j_call: TRBJ2-7
d_call: NA
v_call: TRBV10-2

cdr3_nt: TGTGCCAGCAGTAAGAAGTGGGGCTGGAGGGATCAGCCCCAGCATTTT
cdr3_aa: CASSKKWGWRDQPQHF
clone_size: many
cdr3_length: 16
j_call: TRBJ1-5
d_call: NA
v_call: TRBV27

cdr3_nt: TGTGCCAGCAGTCACGGCTATGGCTACACCTTC
cdr3_aa: CASSHGYGYTF
clone_size: many
cdr3_length: 11
j_call: TRBJ1-2
d_call: NA
v_call: TRBV12-3/TRBV12-4

cdr3_nt: TGTGCCAGCAGCTTCTTTTTGGCCAGGGCAAAAAATAGGAACACTGAAGCTTTCTTT
cdr3_aa: CASSFFLARAKNRNTEAFF
clone_size: many
cdr3_length: 19
j_call: TRBJ1-1
d_call: NA
v_call: TRBV28

cdr3_nt: TGTGCCAGCAGCGTAGCGGGAGGCCCCGAGACCCAGTACTTC
cdr3_aa: CASSVAGGPETQYF
clone_size: many
cdr3_length: 14
j_call: TRBJ2-5
d_call: TRBD2
v_call: TRBV6-1

cdr3_nt: TGTGCCAGCAGCTTAGGGGAAGGAAACACCATATATTTT
cdr3_aa: CASSLGEGNTIYF
clone_size: NA
cdr3_length: 13
j_call: TRBJ1-3
d_call: NA
v_call: TRBV11-2

cdr3_nt: TGTGCCAGCAGCTTAGGACAGGGGAGCTCCTACGAGCAGTACTTC
cdr3_aa: CASSLGQGSSYEQYF
clone_size: many
cdr3_length: 15
j_call: TRBJ2-7
d_call: TRBD1
v_call: TRBV12-3/TRBV12-4

cdr3_nt: TGTGCCAGCAGTGAATACGGACAGGGCGTCTCTGGGGCCAACGTCCTGACTTTC
cdr3_aa: CASSEYGQGVSGANVLTF
clone_size: many
cdr3_length: 18
j_call: TRBJ2-6
d_call: TRBD1
v_call: TRBV25-1

cdr3_nt: TGTGCCAGCAATCTCGAAAGTCCCTCCTACGAGCAGTACTTC
cdr3_aa: CASNLESPSYEQYF
clone_size: many
cdr3_length: 14
j_call: TRBJ2-7
d_call: NA
v_call: TRBV6-2/TRBV6-3

cdr3_nt: TGTGCCAGTAGTATCGGCAGGGGGCGAGACGAGCAGTACTTC
cdr3_aa: CASSIGRGRDEQYF
clone_size: many
cdr3_length: 14
j_call: TRBJ2-7
d_call: TRBD1
v_call: TRBV19

cdr3_nt: TGCAGTGCCCGGACTAGCGGGAGGCGACGGGAAGAGCAGTACTTC
cdr3_aa: CSARTSGRRREEQYF
clone_size: NA
cdr3_length: 15
j_call: TRBJ2-7
d_call: TRBD2
v_call: TRBV20-1

cdr3_nt: TGTGCCAGCAGTCATTCTGGTCGGGACAGCAATTACGAGCAGTACTTC
cdr3_aa: CASSHSGRDSNYEQYF
clone_size: many
cdr3_length: 16
j_call: TRBJ2-7
d_call: TRBD1
v_call: TRBV12-3/TRBV12-4

cdr3_nt: TGTGCCAGCAGTTACGCTCGGAAAGGCACTGAAGCTTTCTTT
cdr3_aa: CASSYARKGTEAFF
clone_size: many
cdr3_length: 14
j_call: TRBJ1-1
d_call: NA
v_call: TRBV6-5

cdr3_nt: TGTGCCAGCAAGGTGGGCCGGGAGCAGTACTTC
cdr3_aa: CASKVGREQYF
clone_size: many
cdr3_length: 11
j_call: TRBJ2-7
d_call: NA
v_call: TRBV13

cdr3_nt: TGTGCCAGCAGTTCTACAAGAAATTCACCCCTCCACTTT
cdr3_aa: CASSSTRNSPLHF
clone_size: many
cdr3_length: 13
j_call: TRBJ1-6
d_call: NA
v_call: TRBV28

cdr3_nt: TGTGCCAGCAGACCAGGGGTTCAGAACGAGCAGTACTTC
cdr3_aa: CASRPGVQNEQYF
clone_size: many
cdr3_length: 13
j_call: TRBJ2-7
d_call: NA
v_call: TRBV6-1

cdr3_nt: TGCGCCAGCAGCTTAACAGATTCTGAAGCTTTCTTT
cdr3_aa: CASSLTDSEAFF
clone_size: many
cdr3_length: 12
j_call: TRBJ1-1
d_call: NA
v_call: TRBV5-1

cdr3_nt: TGTGCCAGCAAGACCCGGGCGGAAAGCAATCAGCCCCAGCATTTT
cdr3_aa: CASKTRAESNQPQHF
clone_size: many
cdr3_length: 15
j_call: TRBJ1-5
d_call: NA
v_call: TRBV27

cdr3_nt: TGTGCCAGCAGTCTCGGGGGGCCCGTTGGCTACACCTTC
cdr3_aa: CASSLGGPVGYTF
clone_size: NA
cdr3_length: 13
j_call: TRBJ1-2
d_call: NA
v_call: TRBV7-6

cdr3_nt: TGTGCCTGGAGTGAAGGACAGGTGAATTCACCCCTCCACTTT
cdr3_aa: CAWSEGQVNSPLHF
clone_size: few
cdr3_length: 14
j_call: TRBJ1-6
d_call: TRBD1
v_call: TRBV30

cdr3_nt: TGTGCTAGTCTCGGGGACAGTCCGAACACCGGGGAGCTGTTTTTT
cdr3_aa: CASLGDSPNTGELFF
clone_size: NA
cdr3_length: 15
j_call: TRBJ2-2
d_call: TRBD1
v_call: TRBV12-5

cdr3_nt: TGTGCCAGCAGCCCCCCCCCGGGCGGCGGGGAGCTGTTTTTT
cdr3_aa: CASSPPPGGGELFF
clone_size: few
cdr3_length: 14
j_call: TRBJ2-2
d_call: NA
v_call: TRBV7-2